This T cell receptor (beta chain) appears in the sequencing data of a study of tumor-infiltrating lymphocytes in primary liver carcinoma. Co-extraction of RNA and DNA was performed on about 19-32 mg of unsorted bulk tissue. Primary liver carcinomas in the patients were surgically resected. Each individual tumor supplied samples from five separate regions. Uniformly, tumor samples exhibited a viable tumor cell fraction exceeding 75%. This CDR3 has 16 amino acids. Germline V gene lookup returns CDR1 SGHAT and CDR2 FQNNGV. V was shortened by 6 bases and J by 16 bases, with 30 bases between the two germline ends. The input was approximately 500 ng total RNA; TCR beta cDNA was made from it with a constant-region primer. Library construction for TCR beta comprised three nested multiplex PCR rounds performed with slightly modified ARM-PCR. Primers for the first two PCR rounds were TRBV1-TRBV30 forward primers and a C-beta reverse primer (approximately 10 cycles per round). Via MiXCR, TCRdb re-called the multiplex PCR reads, giving one row per CDR3 protein. The sample holds some 20,000 distinct CDR3 sequences, 79% seen once.

Comment on this clonotype: Its antigen remains unidentified.

Study outcomes and limitations: Significantly greater top-250-clone fractions characterized tumors relative to blood (p = 0.039).

Sequences were obtained from liver tumor tissue from sampling region 4. Regarding subset: tumor region T4, right-lateral pole. The chain is built from TRBV11-2 and TRBJ2-2; D is perhaps TRBD1 or TRBD2 (5 bases each). This clonotype originated in a woman in her 30s with primary liver carcinoma and hepatitis B virus infection. The CDR3 is CASSPDPQLNTGDQFF. DNA for the CDR3: TGTGCCAGCAGTCCCGATCCCCAATTGAACACCGGGGACCAGTTTTTT.